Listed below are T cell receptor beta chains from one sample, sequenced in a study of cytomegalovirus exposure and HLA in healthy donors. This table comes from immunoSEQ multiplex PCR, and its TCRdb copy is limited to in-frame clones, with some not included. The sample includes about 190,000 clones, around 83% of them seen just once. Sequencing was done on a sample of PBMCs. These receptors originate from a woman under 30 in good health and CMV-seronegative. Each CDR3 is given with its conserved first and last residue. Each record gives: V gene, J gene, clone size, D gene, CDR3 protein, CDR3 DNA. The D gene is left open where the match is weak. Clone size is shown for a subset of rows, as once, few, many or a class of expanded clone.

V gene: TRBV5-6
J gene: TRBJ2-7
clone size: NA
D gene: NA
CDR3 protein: CASSLIGAVYEQYF
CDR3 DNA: TGTGCCAGCAGCTTAATAGGGGCAGTATACGAGCAGTACTTC

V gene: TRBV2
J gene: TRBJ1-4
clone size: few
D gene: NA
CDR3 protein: CASSTLQGEDKVNEKLFF
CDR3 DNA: TGTGCCAGCAGTACACTACAGGGCGAGGATAAGGTTAATGAAAAACTGTTTTTT

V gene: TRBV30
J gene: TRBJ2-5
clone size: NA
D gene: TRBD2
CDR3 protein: CAWSVLAYETQYF
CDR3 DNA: TGTGCCTGGAGTGTACTAGCGTACGAGACCCAGTACTTC

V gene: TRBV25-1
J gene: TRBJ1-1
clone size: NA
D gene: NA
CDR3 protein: CASSGYRENTEAFF
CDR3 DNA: TGTGCCAGCAGTGGATACAGGGAGAACACTGAAGCTTTCTTT

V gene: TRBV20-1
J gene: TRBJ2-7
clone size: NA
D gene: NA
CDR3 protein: CSALHSYEQYF
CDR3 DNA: TGCAGTGCCCTACACAGCTACGAGCAGTACTTC

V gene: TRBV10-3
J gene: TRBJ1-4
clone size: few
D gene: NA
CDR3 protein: CAISDSGLDEKLFF
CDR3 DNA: TGTGCCATCAGTGATTCAGGGTTGGACGAAAAACTGTTTTTT

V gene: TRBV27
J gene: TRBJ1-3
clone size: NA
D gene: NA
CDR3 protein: CASSPTNSGNTIYF
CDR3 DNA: TGTGCCAGCAGTCCGACAAACTCTGGAAACACCATATATTTT

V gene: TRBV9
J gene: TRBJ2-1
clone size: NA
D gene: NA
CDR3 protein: CASSLSWSSYNEQFF
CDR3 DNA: TGTGCCAGCAGCCTAAGCTGGAGCTCCTACAATGAGCAGTTCTTC

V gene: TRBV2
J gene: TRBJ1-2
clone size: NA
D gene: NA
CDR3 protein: CASSEGGVIRVGYGYTF
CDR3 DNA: TGTGCCAGCAGTGAAGGGGGGGTGATCAGGGTCGGCTATGGCTACACCTTC

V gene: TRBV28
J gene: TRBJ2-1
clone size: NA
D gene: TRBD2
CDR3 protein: CASSPRGSGTNEQFF
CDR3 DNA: TGTGCCAGCAGTCCTCGTGGTAGCGGGACCAATGAGCAGTTCTTC